These T cell receptor beta chains were read from a single sample in a study of T cell repertoires in cytomegalovirus infection. TCRdb analysed the reads with MiXCR anew, one entry per CDR3 protein. The sample holds approximately 490,000 distinct CDR3 sequences, roughly 12% seen once. Material for sequencing was PBMCs. Receptors originate from a human donor in good health (CMV status not recorded). Some clones in this sample may be carry-over from other donors' samples. The CDR3 runs from the conserved cysteine through the conserved F or W. The order of the fields is J gene, clone size, D gene, V gene, CDR3 protein, CDR3 DNA. A D gene is named only where the DNA matches it firmly. Expanded clones are given a class, and other clones once, few, many or no size at all.

TRBJ2-5,many,.,TRBV29-1,CSVGSGPPFRDQYF,TGCAGCGTCGGGTCAGGACCCCCATTTAGGGACCAGTACTTC
TRBJ2-2,many,.,TRBV14,CASSLSWAGELFF,TGTGCCAGCAGCCTCAGCTGGGCCGGGGAGCTGTTTTTT
TRBJ1-5,few,.,TRBV27,CASSFLQGSQPQHF,TGTGCCAGCAGTTTTCTTCAGGGGAGTCAGCCCCAGCATTTT
TRBJ2-4,many,.,TRBV7-8,CASSLSGTLAKNIQYF,TGTGCCAGCAGCTTATCTGGAACACTAGCCAAAAACATTCAGTACTTC
TRBJ1-5,many,.,TRBV7-2,CASSSIPDGNQPQHF,TGTGCCAGCAGCTCTATCCCTGACGGCAATCAGCCCCAGCATTTT
TRBJ2-7,few,.,TRBV5-1,CASSGIQGTYEQYF,TGCGCCAGCAGCGGAATACAGGGCACCTACGAGCAGTACTTC
TRBJ2-3,few,.,TRBV7-9,CASGWGGADTQYF,TGTGCCAGCGGATGGGGGGGCGCAGATACGCAGTATTTT
TRBJ2-2,few,TRBD1,TRBV5-4,CASSLDRIGTAGELFF,TGTGCCAGCAGCTTGGATCGGATCGGGACAGCCGGGGAGCTGTTTTTT
TRBJ2-3,.,TRBD1,TRBV5-1,CASSLEQGAGGDTQYF,TGCGCCAGCAGCTTGGAACAGGGGGCCGGTGGAGATACGCAGTATTTT
TRBJ1-1,.,.,TRBV6-1,CASSGAGSLNTEAFF,TGTGCCAGCAGTGGAGCCGGGTCGCTAAACACTGAAGCTTTCTTT